Listed here are 30 T cell receptor beta chains from one sample, sequenced in a study of response to subunit inactivated influenza vaccine. From the RT-PCR reads, TCRdb called clonotypes with MiXCR, one entry per CDR3 protein. The sample lists around 530,000 distinct CDR3 sequences; approximately 10% were seen once. The sample consisted of PBMCs from blood, taken on the day of vaccination. The source of these receptors is a man in his fifties who received an inactivated influenza vaccine.

This clonotype was picked up a small number of times. This chain uses TRBV7-9 with TRBJ2-2; D is tentatively TRBD1 or TRBD2 (5 bases each). The CDR3 runs 16 residues. Germline V lookup: CDR1 SEHNR, CDR2 FQNEAQ (reference sequence). Trimming removed 5 bases from V and 4 bases from J, with 17 bases in between. The CDR3 sequence: CASSGRDVEVTGELFF. The CDR3 DNA is TGTGCCAGCAGCGGAAGGGACGTTGAGGTCACCGGGGAGCTGTTTTTT.

This clonotype was counted ten times or more. This rearrangement joins TRBV11-2 to TRBJ2-1, with 8 bases lining up with TRBD2. After removal of 5 bases from V and 0 bases from J, the junction contained 6 bases not matched to a gene. The CDR3 runs 16 residues. The germline V gene encodes CDR1 SGHAT and CDR2 FQNNGV. CDR3 loop: CASSGTSGSSYNEQFF. The CDR3, as DNA: TGTGCCAGCAGCGGAACGAGCGGGAGCTCCTACAATGAGCAGTTCTTC.

This clonotype was recorded at least ten times. V is TRBV19 and J is TRBJ2-1; D might be TRBD1 or TRBD2, each matching 5 bases. The germline V and J ends were trimmed by 4 bases and 3 bases, with 19 bases remaining between them. This CDR3 region has 17 residues. CDR1 and CDR2 from the germline V gene are LNHDA and SQIVND (reference sequence). CDR3 nucleotide sequence: TGTGCCAGTAGTAGAGACCACCTGGGGGATTACTACAATGAGCAGTTCTTC. This sequence encodes CASSRDHLGDYYNEQFF.

In its sample, this clonotype was seen many times. The V gene is TRBV20-1, the J gene TRBJ2-1; 14 positions match TRBD2. The J segment lost 7 bases and the V segment lost 3 bases, leaving 2 bases of the junction unmatched. Germline CDR1 is DFQATT and CDR2 is SNEGSKA (reference sequence). The CDR3 has 14 residues. CDR3 DNA: TGCAGTGCTAGCGGGACTAGCGGGAGTAATGAGCAGTTCTTC. Translating gives CSASGTSGSNEQFF.

This clonotype came up a few times. The rearrangement uses TRBV11-2 and TRBJ2-6; D tentatively fits TRBD1 or TRBD2 (5 bases each). Trimming took off 8 bases at V and 0 bases at J, with 20 bases between the two ends. The germline CDR1 and CDR2 sequences are SGHAT and FQNNGV. The CDR3 spans 18 residues. The DNA for the CDR3 is TGTGCCAGCCCCTTGTCCGGGACGGCCCTCTCTGGGGCCAACGTCCTGACTTTC. This sequence encodes CASPLSGTALSGANVLTF.

The chain is built from TRBV9 and TRBJ2-3; D remains unclear. The CDR3 runs 15 residues. Germline V lookup: CDR1 SGDLS, CDR2 YYNGEE. V dropped 0 bases and J dropped 8 bases, with 16 bases sitting between them. The CDR3 region is CASSVDTTPRGTQYF. The CDR3 DNA sequence: TGTGCCAGCAGCGTAGATACGACCCCCCGTGGTACGCAGTATTTT.

The rearrangement uses TRBV7-2 and TRBJ2-2, with TRBD2 matching over 14 bases. V lost 2 bases and J lost 4; bases outside the gene matches: 18. Germline V gives CDR1 SGHTA, CDR2 FQGNSA. The CDR3 totals 22 residues. This chain's CDR3 is CASSLLYSPWTSGRRRTGELFF. In DNA form, the CDR3 reads TGTGCCAGCAGCTTATTATATAGCCCTTGGACTAGCGGGAGGAGGCGCACCGGGGAGCTGTTTTTT.

The chain has TRBV12-3 or TRBV12-4 and TRBJ1-6; D possibly corresponds to TRBD1 (5 bases). V dropped 3 bases and J dropped 7 bases, with 13 bases sitting between them. The CDR3 is 15 residues long. CDR3 amino acids: CASSFRGSWNSPLHF. The CDR3 region has the DNA TGTGCCAGCAGTTTTCGGGGGTCTTGGAATTCACCCCTCCACTTT.

Ten or more counts support this clonotype. The chain combines TRBV21-1 with TRBJ2-7. TRBV21-1 counts as a pseudogene. This CDR3 spans 15 amino acids. The CDR3 DNA follows: TGTGCCAGCAGCAATAAGGTTTCGAGCTCCTACGAGCAGTACTTC. Its protein is CASSNKVSSSYEQYF.

The genes are TRBV7-2 and TRBJ2-4, with 9 bases aligning to TRBD2. Germline CDR1 SGHTA, CDR2 FQGNSA. With 6 bases clipped from V and 8 bases from J, the junction kept 8 bases outside the gene matches. The CDR3 covers 14 residues. The DNA for the CDR3 is TGTGCCAGCAGGTTTAGCGGGGGCGGGGACATTCAGTACTTC. It translates to CASRFSGGGDIQYF. The whole variable domain, remainder taken from reference TRBV7-2 and TRBJ2-4, is GAGVSQSPSNKVTEKGKDVELRCDPISGHTALYWYRQSLGQGLEFLIYFQGNSAPDKSGLPSDRFSAERTGGSVSTLTIQRTQQEDSAVYLCASRFSGGGDIQYFGAGTRLSVL.

The table lists this clonotype with a few counts. The CDR3 is CASSLRAGRDTEAFF. In DNA form, the CDR3 reads TGTGCCAGCAGCTTAAGAGCAGGGCGGGATACTGAAGCTTTCTTT. The chain has TRBV7-8 and TRBJ1-1; D is possibly TRBD1 (5 bases). Germline V gene data show CDR1 as SGHVS and CDR2 as FQNEAQ. This CDR3 is built from 15 residues. Trimming cost V 2 bases and J 5 bases, with 15 bases left between them.

V and J are TRBV12-3 or TRBV12-4 and TRBJ2-7; TRBD2 matches at 8 bases. V trimming: 7 bases; J trimming: 4 bases; junction bases outside the gene matches: 15. This CDR3 has 16 residues. CDR3 protein: CASTLSGGIRGYEQYF. DNA of the CDR3: TGTGCCAGCACTCTCTCGGGAGGGATCCGCGGTTACGAGCAGTACTTC.

There are a few counts of this clonotype. The chain has TRBV18 and TRBJ2-7; D unresolved. The CDR3 has 12 amino acids. V dropped 5 bases and J dropped 4 bases, with 9 bases sitting between them. CDR1 and CDR2 (germline): KGHSH, LQKENI. The CDR3 is CASSTGRYEQYF. CDR3 in DNA: TGTGCCAGCTCAACCGGACGGTACGAGCAGTACTTC.

At least ten counts were recorded for this clonotype. The gene calls are TRBV7-9 and TRBJ2-7, with D perhaps assigned TRBD1 or TRBD2 (5 bases each). Trimming took 1 base from V and 1 from J, leaving 8 bases between them. The CDR3 has 14 amino acids. Germline V gene sequence: CDR1 SEHNR, CDR2 FQNEAQ (reference sequence). The CDR3 here is CASSLDGGSYEQYF. The CDR3 nucleotides are TGTGCCAGCAGCTTAGATGGGGGATCCTACGAGCAGTACTTC.

This clonotype was detected many times. V is TRBV20-1 and J is TRBJ2-7; weak D call: TRBD1 (6 bases). Deletions cut 5 bases from V and 2 bases from J, with 19 bases between. The CDR3 is 15 amino acids. The V gene's germline CDR1 is DFQATT and CDR2 SNEGSKA (reference sequence). The CDR3 sequence: CSAQDRDKGPYEQYF. The CDR3 DNA follows: TGCAGTGCTCAAGATCGGGACAAAGGACCCTACGAGCAGTACTTC.

The chain recombines TRBV6-5 with TRBJ2-3; 7 positions agree with TRBD2. J gave up 0 bases and V 0 bases, and 3 bases lay outside the gene matches. This CDR3 is 16 amino acids long. CDR1 is MNHEY and CDR2 is SVGAGI in the germline V gene. The CDR3 here is CASSYSGGTSTDTQYF. Written as DNA, the CDR3 is TGTGCCAGCAGTTACTCCGGGGGGACTAGCACAGATACGCAGTATTTT.

This clonotype showed up just a few times. The chain is built from TRBV10-3 and TRBJ2-7; 9 positions match TRBD1. Germline V CDR1 and CDR2: ENHRY, SYGVKD. V was pared by 6 bases and J by 4 bases, with 10 bases of the junction left unmatched. The CDR3 has 15 residues. CDR3 amino acids: CAIRASGTGNYEQYF. In DNA, the CDR3 is TGTGCCATCAGAGCTTCCGGGACAGGGAATTACGAGCAGTACTTC.

V gene TRBV7-2 combines with J gene TRBJ2-7; D might be TRBD2 (6 bases). V was clipped by 2 bases and J by 6 bases, with 17 bases between them. CDR3 length: 15 amino acids. Germline values: CDR1 SGHTA, CDR2 FQGNSA. CDR3: CASSLSGGKAAEQYF. The CDR3 DNA reads TGTGCCAGCAGCTTATCCGGGGGAAAGGCGGCCGAGCAGTACTTC.

This clonotype was found many times. This chain links TRBV27 with TRBJ2-7; D is uncertain. Trimming removed 3 bases from V and 3 bases from J, with 12 bases in between. The germline CDR1 and CDR2 sequences are MNHEY and SMNVEV (reference sequence). The CDR3 loop spans 14 amino acids. CDR3 sequence reads: CASSFLAASYEQYF. CDR3 DNA sequence: TGTGCCAGCAGTTTTCTGGCAGCTAGCTACGAGCAGTACTTC.

This clonotype was counted between two and nine times. V gene TRBV4-3 combines with J gene TRBJ1-3; D is possibly TRBD1 (5 bases). This CDR3 has 17 residues. Per the germline V gene, CDR1 is LGHNA and CDR2 is YSLEER. V dropped 3 bases and J dropped 0 bases, with 15 bases sitting between them. The CDR3 loop is CASSQGLERTSGNTIYF. CDR3 sequence (DNA): TGCGCCAGCAGCCAGGGGCTTGAGAGGACCTCTGGAAACACCATATATTTT.

This clonotype was observed a handful of times. The rearrangement uses TRBV7-2 and TRBJ2-5; TRBD1 matches at 9 bases. V lost 6 bases and J lost 5; bases outside the gene matches: 7. Germline CDR1 SGHTA, CDR2 FQGNSA. This CDR3 has 14 amino acids. In DNA form, the CDR3 reads TGTGCCAGCAGTCTGACAGGGGGATACGAGACCCAGTACTTC. It translates to CASSLTGGYETQYF.

The chain recombines TRBV9 with TRBJ2-5, with 8 bases matching TRBD1. V was pared by 0 bases and J by 4 bases, with 2 bases of the junction left unmatched. Germline assignment: CDR1 SGDLS and CDR2 YYNGEE. The length of the CDR3 is 14 residues. In nucleotides, the CDR3 is TGTGCCAGCAGCGTAGCCAGGGGGCCAGAGACCCAGTACTTC. Amino acids: CASSVARGPETQYF.

This clonotype was counted between two and nine times. The rearrangement links TRBV12-3 or TRBV12-4 to TRBJ2-1, with 7 positions matching TRBD1. This CDR3 comprises 14 residues. Trimming at V came to 6 bases and at J to 2 bases, leaving 4 bases not matched to a gene. In DNA, the CDR3 is TGTGCCAGCAGAACGCAGGGGGCCTACAATGAGCAGTTCTTC. Translating it yields CASRTQGAYNEQFF.

This clonotype was detected ten times or more. This chain joins TRBV11-2 and TRBJ2-7; possible D gene TRBD2, 5 bases. The V gene's germline CDR1 is SGHAT and CDR2 FQNNGV. V gave up 0 bases and J gave up 6 bases, with 12 bases separating them. The CDR3 is 14 residues long. CDR3 DNA: TGTGCCAGCAGCTTAGAGGTTTCTGGGAGCGAGCAGTACTTC. Protein sequence: CASSLEVSGSEQYF. The variable domain in full, with the rest retrieved from reference TRBV11-2 and TRBJ2-7, is EAGVAQSPRYKIIEKRQSVAFWCNPISGHATLYWYQQILGQGPKLLIQFQNNGVVDDSQLPKDRFSAERLKGVDSTLKIQPAKLEDSAVYLCASSLEVSGSEQYFGPGTRLTVT.

The J gene is TRBJ2-7, the V gene TRBV9, with 12 bases identical to TRBD2. Germline values: CDR1 SGDLS, CDR2 YYNGEE. Unmatched junction bases numbered 11, after V lost 4 bases and J lost 6 bases. The CDR3 runs 16 residues. CDR3 protein: CASSPNLAGGQREQYF. The CDR3 DNA reads TGTGCCAGCAGCCCCAATCTAGCGGGGGGGCAACGCGAGCAGTACTTC.

This clonotype was seen more than once but under ten times. The chain recombines TRBV20-1 with TRBJ2-1; 7 positions match TRBD1. The CDR3 is made up of 13 amino acids. In germline, CDR1 is DFQATT, CDR2 SNEGSKA (reference sequence). Unmatched junction bases numbered 4, after V lost 3 bases and J lost 5 bases. The DNA for the CDR3 is TGCAGTGCTAGGCCGCAGGGGGACAATGAGCAGTTCTTC. Amino acids: CSARPQGDNEQFF.

This clonotype was detected only a few times. This rearrangement joins TRBV2 to TRBJ2-7; 7 bases agree with TRBD2. The germline CDR1 and CDR2 sequences are SNHLY and FYNNEI. CDR3 length: 13 residues. Trimming took 7 bases from V and 6 from J; bases not matched to a gene: 9. DNA of the CDR3: TGTGCCAGCAATCGACTAGCCCCCAGCGAGCAGTACTTC. This gives the protein CASNRLAPSEQYF.

This clonotype was found a few times. J is TRBJ2-3 and V is TRBV11-2; tentative D call: TRBD1 (5 bases). V was trimmed by 0 bases and J by 3 bases, leaving 7 bases between them. CDR1 is SGHAT, CDR2 FQNNGV, per germline. This CDR3 is 14 amino acids long. The CDR3 coding sequence is TGTGCCAGCAGCTTAGAGGGGCTTACAGATACGCAGTATTTT. It codes for CASSLEGLTDTQYF.

This clonotype has ten or more counts. The V and J genes are TRBV7-2 and TRBJ2-3, with D perhaps matching TRBD2 (6 bases). Germline CDR1 reads SGHTA; CDR2 reads FQGNSA. V lost 3 bases to trimming and J lost 2 bases, with 18 bases between them. This CDR3 is built from 17 residues. DNA of the CDR3: TGTGCCAGCAGCTTGCCGGGACTCCACTTTTCCACAGATACGCAGTATTTT. Amino acid sequence: CASSLPGLHFSTDTQYF.

The gene calls are TRBV6-1 and TRBJ2-3; 7 bases agree with TRBD1. Germline trimming cut 2 bases from V and 5 bases from J; bases unmatched to any gene: 7. The germline V gene encodes CDR1 MNHNS and CDR2 SASEGT. This CDR3 spans 15 amino acids. The CDR3 DNA reads as TGTGCCAGCAGTGAAAGAGGGGGCCAGAGAGATACGCAGTATTTT. It codes for CASSERGGQRDTQYF.